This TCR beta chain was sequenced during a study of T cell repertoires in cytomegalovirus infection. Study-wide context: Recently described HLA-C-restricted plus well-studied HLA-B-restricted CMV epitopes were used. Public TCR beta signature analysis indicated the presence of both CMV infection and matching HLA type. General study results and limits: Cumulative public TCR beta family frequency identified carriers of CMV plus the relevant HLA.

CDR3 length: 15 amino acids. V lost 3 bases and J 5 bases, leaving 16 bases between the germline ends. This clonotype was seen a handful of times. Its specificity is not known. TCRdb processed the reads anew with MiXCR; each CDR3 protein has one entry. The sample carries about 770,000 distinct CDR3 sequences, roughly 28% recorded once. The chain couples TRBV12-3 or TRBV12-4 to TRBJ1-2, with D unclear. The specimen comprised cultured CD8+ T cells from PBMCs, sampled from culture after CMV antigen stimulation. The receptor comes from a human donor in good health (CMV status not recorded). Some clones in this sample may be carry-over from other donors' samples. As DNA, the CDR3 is TGTGCCAGCAGTTTGGAAATAGGGCTGGAATATGGCTACACCTTC. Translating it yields CASSLEIGLEYGYTF.